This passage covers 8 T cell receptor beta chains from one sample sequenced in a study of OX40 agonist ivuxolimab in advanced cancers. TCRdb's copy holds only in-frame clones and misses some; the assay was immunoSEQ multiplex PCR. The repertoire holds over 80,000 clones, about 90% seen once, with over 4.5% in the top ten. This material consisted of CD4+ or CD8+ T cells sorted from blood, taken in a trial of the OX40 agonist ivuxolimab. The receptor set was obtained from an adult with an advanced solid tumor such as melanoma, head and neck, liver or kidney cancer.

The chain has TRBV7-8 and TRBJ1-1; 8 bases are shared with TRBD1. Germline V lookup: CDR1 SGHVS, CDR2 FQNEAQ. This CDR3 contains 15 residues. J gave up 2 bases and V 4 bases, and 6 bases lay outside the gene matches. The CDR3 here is CASSSGQGLNTEAFF. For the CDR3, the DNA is TGTGCCAGCAGCTCAGGACAGGGATTAAACACTGAAGCTTTCTTT.

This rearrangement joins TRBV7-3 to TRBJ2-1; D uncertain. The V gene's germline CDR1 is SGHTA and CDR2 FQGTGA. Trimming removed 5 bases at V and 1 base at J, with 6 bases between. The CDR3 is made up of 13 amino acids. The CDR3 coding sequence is TGTGCCAGCAGCGGTCAGTCCTACAATGAGCAGTTCTTC. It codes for CASSGQSYNEQFF.

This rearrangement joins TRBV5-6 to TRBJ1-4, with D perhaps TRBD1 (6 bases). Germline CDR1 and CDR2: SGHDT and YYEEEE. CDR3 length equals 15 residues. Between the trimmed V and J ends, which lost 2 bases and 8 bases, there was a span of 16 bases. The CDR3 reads CASSFYGGGREKLFF. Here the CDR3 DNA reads TGTGCCAGCAGCTTTTATGGGGGCGGGAGAGAAAAACTGTTTTTT.

The CDR3 DNA sequence: TGTGCCAGCAGCTCGTTTGGGACTATCAACGAGCAGTACTTC. This encodes CASSSFGTINEQYF. The chain combines TRBV7-9 with TRBJ2-7; 7 bases agree with TRBD2. This CDR3 comprises 14 residues. After removal of 4 bases from V and 5 bases from J, the junction contained 8 bases not matched to a gene. Per the germline V gene, CDR1 is SEHNR and CDR2 is FQNEAQ (reference sequence).

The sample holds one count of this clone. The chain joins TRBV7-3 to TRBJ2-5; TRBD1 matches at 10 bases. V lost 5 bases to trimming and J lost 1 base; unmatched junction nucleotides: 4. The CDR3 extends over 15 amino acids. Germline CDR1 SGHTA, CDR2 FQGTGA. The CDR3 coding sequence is TGTGCCAGCAGCCAACGACAGGGGGCCCAAGAGACCCAGTACTTC. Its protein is CASSQRQGAQETQYF.

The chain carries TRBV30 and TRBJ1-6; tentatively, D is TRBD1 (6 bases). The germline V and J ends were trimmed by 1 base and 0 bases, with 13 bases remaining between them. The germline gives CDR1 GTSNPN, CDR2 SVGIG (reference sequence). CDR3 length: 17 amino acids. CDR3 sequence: CAWSDGGASSYNSPLHF. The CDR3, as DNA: TGTGCCTGGAGTGATGGGGGGGCCAGCTCCTATAATTCACCCCTCCACTTT.

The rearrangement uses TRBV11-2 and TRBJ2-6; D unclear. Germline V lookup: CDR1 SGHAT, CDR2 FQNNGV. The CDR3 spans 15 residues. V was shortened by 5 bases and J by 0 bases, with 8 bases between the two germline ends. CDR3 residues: CASSAARSGANVLTF. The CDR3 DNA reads TGTGCCAGCAGCGCCGCACGCTCTGGGGCCAACGTCCTGACTTTC.

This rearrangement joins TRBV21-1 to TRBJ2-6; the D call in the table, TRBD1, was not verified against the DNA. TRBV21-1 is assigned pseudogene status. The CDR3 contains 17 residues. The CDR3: CASSRGRTYSGANVLTF. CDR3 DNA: TGTGCCAGCAGCAGGGGGCGAACCTACTCTGGGGCCAACGTCCTGACTTTC.